This TCR beta chain was documented in a study of cytomegalovirus exposure and HLA in healthy donors. Overall study context: The same platform was used for the 90 to 150 validation repertoires as for the 650 to 800 first-cohort repertoires, as reported in a later analysis.

Of note for this clone: The antigen is not known.

The V and J ends lost 5 bases and 3 bases respectively, with 16 bases between them. The CDR3 is 15 residues long. Germline CDR1 reads LNHDA; CDR2 reads SQIVND (reference sequence). Study-wide results and limits: Across donors, most TCRs were seen rarely, yet some public ones were widespread.

TCRdb keeps only in-frame clones here, not all; method: immunoSEQ multiplex PCR. The table includes some 330,000 clones, 86% detected once. Sequenced: PBMCs. The chain has TRBV19 and TRBJ2-5; D possibly corresponds to TRBD2 (6 bases). The sequence came from a woman under 30 in good health and CMV-seronegative. This chain's CDR3 is CASSATTGGKETQYF. The CDR3 nucleotides read TGTGCCAGTAGTGCAACCACCGGGGGAAAAGAGACCCAGTACTTC.